This T cell receptor beta chain was sequenced during a study of response to subunit inactivated influenza vaccine (dated by TCRdb to 2016 to 2019). About the full investigation: The study used deep quantitative T cell receptor repertoire profiling to track responses to a trivalent subunit inactivated influenza vaccine.

The library came from RT-PCR. Instrument used: Illumina HiSeq 2500. TCRdb reprocessed the public reads (quality trimming at Q25 with fastp, clone calling with MiXCR) and kept in-frame beta chains. Rows are combined by CDR3 protein, so each entry shows the most common genes and DNA. The sample profile shows more than 400,000 distinct CDR3 sequences; less than 7.5% of them were found once. The ten biggest clones cover 10% to 15% of the sample. Reading from cysteine to phenylalanine, the CDR3 counts 14 amino acids. Kept here is only the CDR3 DNA, which spans 42 bases and is read in frame from base 1. V is shortened by 0 bases, J by 2 bases, and the region joining them spans 9 bases. The CDR1 and CDR2 encoded by the germline V gene (reference sequence) are DFQATT and SNEGSKA. This clonotype was seen repeatedly, ten times or more. No antigen is known for it. No base quality values were provided; no much bigger clone lies one nucleotide off.

What the study reported, not specific to this receptor: The authors suggested that each seasonal influenza vaccination may recruit only a limited number of new T cells.

This clonotype was sampled from a man aged 50-75 years who received an inactivated influenza vaccine. Donor details come from another sample of the same person, matched by shared clones. The chain was built from TRBV20-1 and TRBJ2-3, with the D segment identity uncertain. Sequencing used PBMCs from blood, obtained 23 months after vaccination. The DNA sequence is as follows: TGCAGTGCTAGAGACACTACAATCACAGATACGCAGTATTTT. The translation is CSARDTTITDTQYF.